Described below is a single TCR beta chain sequence and its context. Its antigen remains unidentified. The junction differs from germline at one of its ends, possibly a read error. From the cysteine through the phenylalanine, the CDR3 covers 16 amino acids. Of all the DNA, just the CDR3 is kept, 48 bases in frame from base 1. CDR1 and CDR2, per the germline V gene (reference sequence), are SSHAT and FNYEAQ. The data stem from a study of OX40 agonist ivuxolimab in advanced cancers. For the study in its entirety: Ivuxolimab was a fully human IgG2 agonistic monoclonal antibody targeting the costimulatory receptor OX40 (CD134). Of the roughly 50 dose-escalation patients, hepatocellular carcinoma was present in around 20, melanoma in around 15, renal cell carcinoma in 9 and head and neck cancer in 9. Prior anti-PD-1, anti-PD-L1 or anti-CTLA-4 therapy was permitted, and approximately 39% of dose-escalation patients had received checkpoint inhibitors. In the dose-escalation cohort, roughly 80% of patients were male, and the mean age was approximately 60 years, with a range of about 23 to 85. Partial responses occurred in three dose-escalation patients: two with cutaneous melanoma and one with hepatocellular carcinoma. Intravenous ivuxolimab was administered to patients every 2 weeks at six dose levels: 0.01, 0.1, 0.3, 1.5, 3 and 10 mg/kg. The monotherapy dose-escalation portion (N of about 57 patients) of the phase I ivuxolimab trial is reported in the paper. The purpose of peripheral TCRbeta sequencing was to test whether ivuxolimab changed TCR sequence diversity and led to clonal T-cell expansion.

For sequencing of the TCRbeta CDR3 region, genomic DNA was extracted from the sorted cells. The immunoSEQ Assay was used to sequence the TCRbeta CDR3 regions. The source is immuneACCESS, and TCRdb retained only in-frame sequences with V and J called. Part of the clones is not carried over; for the studies checked, unresolved V genes explain less than half of this, and the remainder is unexplained. The sample table lists around 44,000 clones, 89% of them with a count of one. Under 0.7% of the sample belongs to the ten largest clones. Overall study results and their limits: Partial responders in the 0.1-3.0 mg/kg groups had among the lowest normalized peripheral clonal expansion, especially among CD8+ T cells. At doses of 0.1 to 3.0 mg/kg, clonal expansion of both CD4+ and CD8+ T cells in blood was seen between baseline and week 6. After ivuxolimab, more expanded clones were found on average in CD8+ T cells than in CD4+ T cells. The antigen specificity of the clonally expanded peripheral T cells was not determined. Low levels of normalized T-cell clonal expansion were also seen in some nonresponding patients.

Patients with a history of autoimmune disease or receiving systemic immunosuppression were excluded from the trial. Peripheral blood for TCR sequencing was drawn from every dose cohort at baseline, at cycle 4 day 1 and at cycle 7 day 1. The samples were drawn from a first-in-human, open-label, multicenter phase I dose-escalation trial of ivuxolimab. Adults with locally advanced or metastatic head and neck squamous cell, hepatocellular, melanoma or renal cell carcinoma were enrolled in the trial. Before TCR sequencing, CD4+ T cells and CD8+ T cells were sorted from peripheral blood as separate populations.

The rearranged segments are TRBV7-7 and TRBJ2-1; the D gene is perhaps TRBD2, on 5 matching bases. The sample in question was CD4+ or CD8+ T cells sorted from blood, obtained in a trial of the OX40 agonist ivuxolimab. This receptor was taken from an adult with an advanced solid tumor such as melanoma, head and neck, liver or kidney cancer. The nucleotide sequence is given as TGTGCTAGCAGCTTAGGATCGGCTACGGGGATCAATGAGCAGTTCTTC. Its protein product is CASSLGSATGINEQFF.